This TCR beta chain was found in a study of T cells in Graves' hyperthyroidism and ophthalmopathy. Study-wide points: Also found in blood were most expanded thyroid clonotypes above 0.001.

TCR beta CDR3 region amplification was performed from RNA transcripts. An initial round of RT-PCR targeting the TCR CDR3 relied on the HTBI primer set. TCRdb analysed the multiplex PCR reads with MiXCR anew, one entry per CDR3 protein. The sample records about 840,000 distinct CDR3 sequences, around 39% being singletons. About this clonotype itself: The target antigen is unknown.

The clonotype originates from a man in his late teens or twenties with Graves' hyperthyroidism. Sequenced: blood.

In DNA, the CDR3 is TGTGCCAGCAGCCTCCTATCCGGGACAAACTTTAGAAACACCATATATTTT. Translating it yields CASSLLSGTNFRNTIYF. The J gene is TRBJ1-3, the V gene TRBV7-8; D might be TRBD1 (6 bases). Germline values: CDR1 SGHVS, CDR2 FQNEAQ. Trimming removed 5 bases at V and 5 bases at J, with 22 bases between. The CDR3 is 17 amino acids.